The 16 T cell receptor beta chains reported below all come from one sample, sequenced in a study of OX40 agonist ivuxolimab in advanced cancers. TCRdb's copy holds only in-frame clones and misses some; the assay was immunoSEQ multiplex PCR. The table shows approximately 45,000 clones, with about nine tenths occurring only once. The sequenced sample was CD4+ or CD8+ T cells sorted from blood, obtained in a trial of the OX40 agonist ivuxolimab. The origin of the receptors is an adult with an advanced solid tumor such as melanoma, head and neck, liver or kidney cancer.

The chain recombines TRBV5-1 with TRBJ1-6, with 9 bases aligning to TRBD1. This CDR3 is built from 17 residues. Germline lookup yields CDR1 SGHRS and CDR2 YFSETQ. J gave up 5 bases and V 0 bases, and 6 bases lay outside the gene matches. CDR3 in amino acids: CASSLEWGTGNNSPLHF. The CDR3, as DNA: TGCGCCAGCAGCTTGGAATGGGGGACAGGGAATAATTCACCCCTCCACTTT.

This chain connects TRBV5-8 to TRBJ1-1; D is unresolved. The length of the CDR3 is 16 residues. Germline CDR1 SGHTS, CDR2 YDEGEE. Trimming took 0 bases from V and 1 from J, leaving 13 bases between them. CDR3 DNA: TGTGCCAGCAGCTTGGGGGCCTCACGGCCGAACACTGAAGCTTTCTTT. Translated: CASSLGASRPNTEAFF.

In its sample, this clone ranks as medium-sized. The chain joins TRBV6-1 to TRBJ2-7; no definite D call. The length of the CDR3 is 15 residues. V was trimmed by 2 bases and J by 0 bases, leaving 11 bases between them. Germline V gives CDR1 MNHNS, CDR2 SASEGT. CDR3 loop: CASSEIYGSSYEQYF. CDR3 nucleotides: TGTGCCAGCAGTGAAATCTACGGAAGCTCCTACGAGCAGTACTTC.

The J gene is TRBJ2-1, the V gene TRBV11-1; D is uncertain. The germline V and J ends were trimmed by 2 bases and 1 base, with 12 bases remaining between them. This CDR3 has 16 amino acids. Germline lookup yields CDR1 SGHAT and CDR2 FQDESV (reference sequence). CDR3 nucleotides: TGTGCCAGCAGCTTATGGGCGGTAAGGTCCTACAATGAGCAGTTCTTC. It specifies CASSLWAVRSYNEQFF.

The chain joins TRBV10-2 to TRBJ2-7; D is undetermined. This CDR3 has 14 amino acids. Germline V gene lookup returns CDR1 WSHSY and CDR2 SAAADI. Deletions cut 6 bases from V and 4 bases from J, with 16 bases between. CDR3 region: CASSGVAVPYEQYF. The CDR3 nucleotides are TGCGCCAGCAGCGGTGTGGCAGTCCCTTACGAGCAGTACTTC.

The chain recombines TRBV28 with TRBJ1-4; the D gene is possibly TRBD1 (6 bases). Germline assignment: CDR1 MDHEN and CDR2 SYDVKM. CDR3 length equals 15 residues. Between the trimmed V and J ends, which lost 9 bases and 8 bases, there was a span of 22 bases. The CDR3 here is CASRLPGGAVEKLFF. The CDR3 DNA sequence: TGTGCCAGTCGCCTCCCGGGGGGCGCGGTCGAAAAACTGTTTTTT.

V is TRBV25-1 and J is TRBJ2-2; D not certain. Germline lookup yields CDR1 MGHDK and CDR2 SYGVNS. Trimming shortened V by 1 base and J by 4 bases, and 7 bases separated the two germline ends. The CDR3 consists of 14 residues. CDR3 protein: CASSESSFTGELFF. The CDR3, as DNA: TGTGCCAGCAGTGAATCTAGTTTCACCGGGGAGCTGTTTTTT.

This chain links TRBV7-9 with TRBJ2-2; no reliable D call. V gave up 2 bases and J gave up 7 bases, with 8 bases separating them. CDR3 length: 13 amino acids. CDR1 SEHNR and CDR2 FQNEAQ come from the germline V gene (reference sequence). The CDR3 DNA sequence: TGTGCCAGCAGCTTATCTAACGGCGGGGAGCTGTTTTTT. It is translated as CASSLSNGGELFF.

The chain uses TRBV6-5 and TRBJ2-1; no clear D gene. With 2 bases removed from V and 3 bases from J, the gap between germline ends came to 11 bases. CDR1 MNHEY and CDR2 SVGAGI come from the germline V gene. The CDR3 length is 15 residues. In DNA form, the CDR3 reads TGTGCCAGCAGTTACACGGGCCCCTACTACAATGAGCAGTTCTTC. It translates to CASSYTGPYYNEQFF.

The chain recombines TRBV5-8 with TRBJ2-1, with 13 bases lining up with TRBD2. J gave up 5 bases and V 2 bases, and 1 base lay outside the gene matches. Per the germline V gene, CDR1 is SGHTS and CDR2 is YDEGEE. The CDR3 covers 15 residues. For the CDR3, the DNA is TGTGCCAGCAGCTTAGGGACTAGCGGGAACAATGAGCAGTTCTTC. This sequence encodes CASSLGTSGNNEQFF. The full variable domain, its missing parts supplied by reference TRBV5-8 and TRBJ2-1, is EAGVTQSPTHLIKTRGQQATLRCSPISGHTSVYWYQQALGLGLQFLLWYDEGEERNRGNFPPRFSGRQFPNYSSELNVNALELEDSALYLCASSLGTSGNNEQFFGPGTRLTVL.

V and J are TRBV19 and TRBJ2-2; TRBD2 is a possible D gene (6 bases). CDR1 is LNHDA, CDR2 SQIVND, per germline (reference sequence). Trimming took 2 bases from V and 0 from J, leaving 10 bases between them. There are 16 residues in the CDR3. The CDR3 reads CASSINGGTNTGELFF. CDR3 nucleotides: TGTGCCAGTAGTATAAACGGGGGAACGAACACCGGGGAGCTGTTTTTT. The whole variable domain, filled in from reference TRBV19 and TRBJ2-2, reads DGGITQSPKYLFRKEGQNVTLSCEQNLNHDAMYWYRQDPGQGLRLIYYSQIVNDFQKGDIAEGYSVSREKKESFPLTVTSAQKNPTAFYLCASSINGGTNTGELFFGEGSRLTVL.

This sequence joins TRBV7-8 and TRBJ2-2; D is possibly TRBD1 or TRBD2 (6 bases each). Trimming took 5 bases from V and 4 from J, leaving 17 bases between them. CDR1 and CDR2 (germline): SGHVS, FQNEAQ. This CDR3 region has 16 residues. The CDR3 loop reads CASSEGGGGGTGELFF. The CDR3 nucleotides read TGTGCCAGCAGCGAGGGGGGCGGAGGGGGCACCGGGGAGCTGTTTTTT.

The chain joins TRBV5-8 to TRBJ1-5; D unresolved. The germline V gene has CDR1 SGHTS and CDR2 YDEGEE. V was pared by 2 bases and J by 4 bases, with 10 bases between. The CDR3 is 14 amino acids. The CDR3 coding sequence is TGTGCCAGCAGCTTCGGGGTCGGGAATCAGCCCCAGCATTTT. This sequence encodes CASSFGVGNQPQHF.

This sequence joins TRBV7-6 and TRBJ2-3; 10 bases line up with TRBD2. Germline V gene sequence: CDR1 SGHVS, CDR2 FNYEAQ. CDR3 length: 18 residues. V shed 1 base and J 3 bases; nucleotides not matched to a gene: 10. The CDR3 DNA reads as TGTGCCAGCAGCTTAGTATCCCGGGCTAGCGGGGGTACAGATACGCAGTATTTT. Translating it yields CASSLVSRASGGTDTQYF. Full variable domain (outside the CDR3, taken from reference TRBV7-6 and TRBJ2-3): GAGVSQSPRYKVTKRGQDVALRCDPISGHVSLYWYRQALGQGPEFLTYFNYEAQQDKSGLPNDRFSAERPEGSISTLTIQRTEQRDSAMYRCASSLVSRASGGTDTQYFGPGTRLTVL.

This clone was detected once. This sequence joins TRBV14 and TRBJ2-1; D perhaps matches TRBD2 (5 bases). This CDR3 comprises 14 residues. Germline V gene data show CDR1 as SGHDN and CDR2 as FVKESK. V lost 1 base and J 5 bases, leaving 9 bases between the germline ends. CDR3 nucleotides: TGTGCCAGCAGCCAAGGTGGACTGGACAATGAGCAGTTCTTC. This gives the protein CASSQGGLDNEQFF.

The chain uses TRBV5-1 and TRBJ1-2; D unresolved. CDR3 length equals 14 residues. Germline loops: CDR1 SGHRS, CDR2 YFSETQ. V was shortened by 5 bases and J by 4 bases, with 15 bases between the two germline ends. The CDR3 loop reads CASRKTGEGYGYTF. The CDR3 bases are TGCGCCAGCAGAAAAACGGGAGAGGGCTATGGCTACACCTTC.